This TCR beta chain was identified in a study of blood T cell repertoires in COVID-19. Germline-derived CDR1 and CDR2 are SGHNT and YYREEE (reference sequence). The V segment lost 4 bases and the J segment 8 bases; nucleotides outside the gene matches: 8. The CDR3 totals 14 residues. As handled by the study authors: Using reference gene primer amplification, nucleated cell counts were estimated. Measured with immunoSEQ multiplex PCR; TCRdb has only the in-frame clones, and not every one. That table supplies the V and J calls and clone size; D and trimming were determined from the DNA. The sample contains approximately 110,000 clones, roughly 80% of which appear only once.

V usage is TRBV5-4 and J usage is TRBJ1-2, with 10 bases lining up with TRBD1. The sequencing sample was made of peripheral blood. This receptor was taken from a human donor in a cohort sampled during active or convalescent COVID-19. For the CDR3, the DNA is TGTGCCAGCAGCGTGACAGGGGGCCGGGACGGCTACACCTTC. Translating gives CASSVTGGRDGYTF.